This TCR beta chain is from a study of identical twins. This clonotype was detected many times. It was template switching that added a universal primer site, and there were unique molecular identifiers on the cDNA. TCRdb reprocessed the 5' RACE reads via MiXCR and lists one record per CDR3 protein. The sample contains roughly 230,000 distinct CDR3 sequences, 6.5% to 9.5% of which appear only once. The CDR3 runs to 16 residues. Germline loops: CDR1 LGHDT, CDR2 YNNKEL (reference sequence). Deletions cut 0 bases from V and 8 bases from J, with 14 bases between. The same sample was also used in a study of yellow fever vaccine responses in identical twins.

This sequence originates from a woman younger than 30 in good health. The rearrangement uses TRBV3-1 and TRBJ1-6; the D gene is possibly TRBD1 (5 bases). Specimen: CD8+ T cells sorted from blood. CDR3 sequence: CASSQDLQGLDSPLHF. The CDR3 nucleotides read TGTGCCAGCAGCCAAGATCTTCAGGGTTTGGATTCACCCCTCCACTTT.